These 2 T cell receptor beta chains came from one sample sequenced in a study of identical twins. From the 5' RACE reads, TCRdb called clonotypes with MiXCR, one entry per CDR3 protein. The sample lists a few hundred thousand distinct CDR3 sequences, 12% to 15% occurring once. The data were also submitted as part of a second study, on yellow fever vaccine responses in identical twins.

Sequenced input: CD4+ T cells sorted from blood. The receptor source for this set is a woman younger than 30 in good health.

The chain recombines TRBV5-4 with TRBJ2-5, with D perhaps TRBD1 (5 bases). The CDR3 has 14 residues. Trimming took off 4 bases at V and 2 bases at J, with 12 bases between the two ends. Germline assignment: CDR1 SGHNT and CDR2 YYREEE (reference sequence). The CDR3 sequence: CASSRSTDQETQYF. The CDR3 DNA reads as TGTGCCAGCAGCCGGTCGACAGATCAAGAGACCCAGTACTTC.

There are a few counts of this clonotype. The rearrangement joins TRBV20-1 to TRBJ1-2, with 12 bases fitting TRBD1. Germline-derived CDR1 and CDR2 are DFQATT and SNEGSKA (reference sequence). There are 14 residues in the CDR3. After removal of 2 bases from V and 7 bases from J, the junction contained 5 bases not matched to a gene. The CDR3 region has the DNA TGCAGTGCTAGACCGCCGGGACAGGGGGCTGGCTACACCTTC. Protein sequence: CSARPPGQGAGYTF.